This TCR beta chain comes out of a study of cytomegalovirus exposure and HLA in healthy donors. Study-level points and caveats: Reports described diagnosis of cytomegalovirus status by the classifier as highly specific and sensitive.

About this clone itself: Its specificity is not known.

Primers: 60 Vbeta forward and 13 Jbeta reverse. As originally analysed: Roughly 11 million shared chains were among around 80 million unique TCR beta chains counted in a later analysis. Sequencing used immunoSEQ multiplex PCR; TCRdb keeps in-frame clones, though not all of them. V, J and clone size derive from that table, while D and trimming were established from the DNA sequence. In the table there are around 150,000 clones, around 80% of which are singletons. CDR1 and CDR2 (germline): MDHEN, SYDVKM. This CDR3 comprises 14 residues. V was trimmed by 6 bases and J by 2 bases, leaving 13 bases between them.

The sequence came from a man younger than 40 in good health and CMV-seronegative. Sequenced: PBMCs. The chain combines TRBV28 with TRBJ1-2, with a tentative D call TRBD1 (5 bases). CDR3 nucleotide sequence: TGTGCCAGCAGCCGGGGACTGAAAAACTATGGCTACACCTTC. Protein sequence: CASSRGLKNYGYTF.